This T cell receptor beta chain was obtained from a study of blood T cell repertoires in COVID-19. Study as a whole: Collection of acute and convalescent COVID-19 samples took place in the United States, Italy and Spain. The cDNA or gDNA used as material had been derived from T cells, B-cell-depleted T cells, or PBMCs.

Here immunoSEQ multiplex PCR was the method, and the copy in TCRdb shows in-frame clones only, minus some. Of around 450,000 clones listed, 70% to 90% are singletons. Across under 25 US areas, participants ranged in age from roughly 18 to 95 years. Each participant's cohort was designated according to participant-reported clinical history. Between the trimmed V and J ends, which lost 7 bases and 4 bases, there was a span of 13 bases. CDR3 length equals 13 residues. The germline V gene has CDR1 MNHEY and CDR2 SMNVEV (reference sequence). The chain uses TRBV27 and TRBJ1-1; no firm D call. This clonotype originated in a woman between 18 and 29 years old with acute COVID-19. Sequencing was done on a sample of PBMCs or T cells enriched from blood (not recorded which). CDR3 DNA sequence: TGTGCCAGCAACTGGGGTCGGGGCACTGAAGCTTTCTTT. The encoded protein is CASNWGRGTEAFF.